This TCR beta chain was recovered during a study of T cells in Graves' hyperthyroidism and ophthalmopathy. Study details: The authors collected peripheral blood at initial diagnosis, before any treatment. Findings of the study overall: Blood also held most thyroid clonotypes expanded beyond 0.001.

The CDR3 contains 16 residues. The V gene lost 11 bases and the J gene lost 1 base, with 23 bases spanning the gap. The hyperthyroidism was newly diagnosed and had lasted under 2 months; the patients were aged 18 to 65. Diagnosis rested on symptoms, serum thyroxine and TRAb, thyroid ultrasound, and orbital computed tomography. Researchers amplified the TCR beta CDR3 regions from RNA transcripts. A set of HTBI primers served as the primers for a first-round RT-PCR of the TCR CDR3. Via MiXCR, TCRdb re-called the multiplex PCR reads, giving one row per CDR3 protein. There are 450,000 to 650,000 distinct CDR3 sequences in the sample; about 20% occur only once, and 26% lies in the top ten. This clonotype came up many times. The antigen is not known.

Material for sequencing was blood. The TCR sequence derives from a man aged 18 to 30 with Graves' hyperthyroidism. The chain has TRBV12-3 or TRBV12-4 and TRBJ1-1; the D gene is possibly TRBD1 (5 bases). CDR3 DNA sequence: TGTGCCGCTCAGGGTGAGGGGCGGGGGGAGAACACTGAAGCTTTCTTT. Translated: CAAQGEGRGENTEAFF.